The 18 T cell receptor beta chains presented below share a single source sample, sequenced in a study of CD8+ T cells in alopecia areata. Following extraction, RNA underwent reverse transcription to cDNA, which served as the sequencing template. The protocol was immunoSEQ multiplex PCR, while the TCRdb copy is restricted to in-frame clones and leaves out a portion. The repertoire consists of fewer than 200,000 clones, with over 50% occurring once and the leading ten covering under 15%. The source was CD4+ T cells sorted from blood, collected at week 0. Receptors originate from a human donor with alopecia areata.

The CDR3 region is CASSEGWPGRYEQYF. The DNA of the CDR3 is TGTGCCAGCAGTGAGGGTTGGCCGGGGCGCTACGAGCAGTACTTC. The chain is built from TRBV2 and TRBJ2-7, with D perhaps matching TRBD1 or TRBD2 (5 bases each). The CDR3 is made up of 15 amino acids. Between the trimmed V and J ends, which lost 3 bases and 3 bases, there was a span of 15 bases. Germline CDR1 and CDR2: SNHLY and FYNNEI.

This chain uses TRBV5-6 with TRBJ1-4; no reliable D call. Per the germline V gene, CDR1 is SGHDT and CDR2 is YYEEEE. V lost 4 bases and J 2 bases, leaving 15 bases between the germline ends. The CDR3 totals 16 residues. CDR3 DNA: TGTGCCAGCAGCCTAATCATATCCGGGACTAATGAAAAACTGTTTTTT. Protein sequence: CASSLIISGTNEKLFF.

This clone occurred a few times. The CDR3 DNA is TGTGCCAGCAGCCTCCCCTCTAACGAGCAGTACTTC. Translated, it gives CASSLPSNEQYF. The chain couples TRBV7-9 to TRBJ2-7; D gene uncertain. CDR1 SEHNR and CDR2 FQNEAQ come from the germline V gene (reference sequence). Deletions cut 5 bases from V and 5 bases from J, with 10 bases between. The CDR3 has 12 amino acids.

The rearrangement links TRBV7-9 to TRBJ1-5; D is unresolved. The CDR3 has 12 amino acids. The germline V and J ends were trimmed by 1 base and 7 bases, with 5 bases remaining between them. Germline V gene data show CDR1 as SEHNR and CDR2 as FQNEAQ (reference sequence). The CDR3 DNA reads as TGTGCCAGCAGCTTAGGTCGGCAGCCCCAGCATTTT. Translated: CASSLGRQPQHF.

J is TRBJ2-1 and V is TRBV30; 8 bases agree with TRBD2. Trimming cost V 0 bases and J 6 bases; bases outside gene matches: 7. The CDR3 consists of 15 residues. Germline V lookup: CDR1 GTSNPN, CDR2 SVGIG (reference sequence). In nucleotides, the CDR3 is TGTGCCTGGAGTGTGGGCCTAGCGGGTGCCAATGAGCAGTTCTTC. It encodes CAWSVGLAGANEQFF.

Here the CDR3 DNA reads TGTGCCTGGACGGGAACTGGGGCCAACGTCCTGACTTTC. This encodes CAWTGTGANVLTF. V usage is TRBV30 and J usage is TRBJ2-6; TRBD2 might be the D (5 bases). Germline loops: CDR1 GTSNPN, CDR2 SVGIG (reference sequence). This CDR3 has 13 amino acids. The germline V and J ends were trimmed by 4 bases and 2 bases, with 6 bases remaining between them.

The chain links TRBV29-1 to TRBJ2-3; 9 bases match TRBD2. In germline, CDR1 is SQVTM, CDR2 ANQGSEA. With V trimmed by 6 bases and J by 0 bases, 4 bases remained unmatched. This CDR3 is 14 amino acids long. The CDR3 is CSVRLAASTDTQYF. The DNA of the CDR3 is TGCAGCGTCCGACTAGCGGCAAGCACAGATACGCAGTATTTT.

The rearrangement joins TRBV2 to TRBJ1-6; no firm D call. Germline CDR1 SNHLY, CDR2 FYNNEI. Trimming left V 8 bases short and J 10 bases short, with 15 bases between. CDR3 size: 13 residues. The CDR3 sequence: CASFRWVGSPLHF. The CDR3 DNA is TGTGCCAGCTTCCGTTGGGTCGGGTCACCCCTCCACTTT.

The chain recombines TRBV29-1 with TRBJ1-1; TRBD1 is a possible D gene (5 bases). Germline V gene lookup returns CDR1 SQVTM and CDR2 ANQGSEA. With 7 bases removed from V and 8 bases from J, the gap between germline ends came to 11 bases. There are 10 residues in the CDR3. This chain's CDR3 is CSGGTDEAFF. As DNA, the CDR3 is TGCAGCGGGGGGACCGACGAAGCTTTCTTT.

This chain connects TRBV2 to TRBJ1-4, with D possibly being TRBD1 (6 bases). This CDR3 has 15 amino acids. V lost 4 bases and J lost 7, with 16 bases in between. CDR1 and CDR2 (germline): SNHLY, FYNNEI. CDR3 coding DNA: TGTGCCAGCAGTGCTTCGGGGGCAGTCGGTGAAAAACTGTTTTTT. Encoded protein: CASSASGAVGEKLFF.

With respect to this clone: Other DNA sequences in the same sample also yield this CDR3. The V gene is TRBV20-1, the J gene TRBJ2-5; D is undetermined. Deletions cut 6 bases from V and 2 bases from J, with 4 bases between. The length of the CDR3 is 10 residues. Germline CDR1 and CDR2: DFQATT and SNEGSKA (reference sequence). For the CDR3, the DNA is TGCAGTGCAAAACAAGAGACCCAGTACTTC. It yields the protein CSAKQETQYF.

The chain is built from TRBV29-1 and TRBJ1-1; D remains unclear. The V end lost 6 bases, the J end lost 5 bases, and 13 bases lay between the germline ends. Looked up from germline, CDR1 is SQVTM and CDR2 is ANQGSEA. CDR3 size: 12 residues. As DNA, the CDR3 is TGCAGCGTGAACTCGGAGAGAACTGAAGCTTTCTTT. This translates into CSVNSERTEAFF. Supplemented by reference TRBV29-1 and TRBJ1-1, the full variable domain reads SAVISQKPSRDICQRGTSLTIQCQVDSQVTMMFWYRQQPGQSLTLIATANQGSEATYESGFVIDKFPISRPNLTFSTLTVSNMSPEDSSIYLCSVNSERTEAFFGQGTRLTVV.

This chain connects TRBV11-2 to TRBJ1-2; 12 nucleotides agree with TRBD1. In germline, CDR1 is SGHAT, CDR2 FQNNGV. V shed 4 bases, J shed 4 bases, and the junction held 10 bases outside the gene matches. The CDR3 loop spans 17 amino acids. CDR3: CASSYTGTGGALYGYTF. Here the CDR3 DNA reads TGTGCCAGCAGCTACACCGGGACAGGGGGCGCCCTCTATGGCTACACCTTC.

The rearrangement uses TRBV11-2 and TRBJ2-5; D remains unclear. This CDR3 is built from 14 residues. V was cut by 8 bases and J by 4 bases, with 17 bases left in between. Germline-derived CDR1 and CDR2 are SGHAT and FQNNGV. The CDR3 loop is CASSILWARETQYF. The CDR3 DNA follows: TGTGCCAGCTCGATCTTATGGGCGAGAGAGACCCAGTACTTC.

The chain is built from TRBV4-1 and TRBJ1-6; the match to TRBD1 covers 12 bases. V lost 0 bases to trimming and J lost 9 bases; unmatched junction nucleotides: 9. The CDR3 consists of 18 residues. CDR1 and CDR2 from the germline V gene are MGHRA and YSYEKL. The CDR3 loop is CASSQDGWDRGQVSPLHF. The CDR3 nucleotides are TGCGCCAGCAGCCAAGATGGATGGGACAGGGGGCAAGTTTCACCCCTCCACTTT.

CDR3 protein: CAWSVGDILPLEAFF. CDR3 in DNA: TGTGCCTGGAGTGTAGGGGACATTCTCCCGCTTGAAGCTTTCTTT. V is TRBV30 and J is TRBJ1-1, with D maybe TRBD1 (6 bases). The CDR3 runs to 15 residues. Trimming cost V 0 bases and J 7 bases, with 18 bases left between them. Germline V CDR1 and CDR2: GTSNPN, SVGIG (reference sequence).

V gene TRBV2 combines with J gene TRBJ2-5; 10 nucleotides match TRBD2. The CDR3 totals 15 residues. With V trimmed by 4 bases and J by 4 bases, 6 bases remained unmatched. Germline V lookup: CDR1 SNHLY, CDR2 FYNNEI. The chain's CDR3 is CASSAERGGGETQYF. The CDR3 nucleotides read TGTGCCAGCAGTGCGGAGCGGGGGGGCGGAGAGACCCAGTACTTC. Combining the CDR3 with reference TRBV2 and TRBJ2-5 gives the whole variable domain EPEVTQTPSHQVTQMGQEVILRCVPISNHLYFYWYRQILGQKVEFLVSFYNNEISEKSEIFDDQFSVERPDGSNFTLKIRSTKLEDSAMYFCASSAERGGGETQYFGPGTRLLVL.

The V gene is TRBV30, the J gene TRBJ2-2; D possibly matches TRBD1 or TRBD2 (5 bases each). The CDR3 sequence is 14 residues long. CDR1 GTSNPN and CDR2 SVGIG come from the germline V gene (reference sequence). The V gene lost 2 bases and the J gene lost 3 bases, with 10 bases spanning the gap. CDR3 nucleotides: TGTGCCTGGAGTACGTGGGGGTACACCGGGGAGCTGTTTTTT. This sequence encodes CAWSTWGYTGELFF.